The entry below describes one T cell receptor (beta chain). What it binds is not known. Described time point: recipient sample about 28 days before transplant, after cytoreduction. Assay used: immunoSEQ multiplex PCR; TCRdb lists only in-frame clones, some missing. This sample has around 21,000 clones, with roughly 80% found just once. There are 16 residues in the CDR3. Germline V gene lookup returns CDR1 SGDLS and CDR2 YYNGEE. Trimming took off 0 bases at V and 0 bases at J, with 11 bases between the two ends. The entry originates in a study of T cell clonotyping in hematopoietic cell transplantation. Background on the study: Recipients' pretransplant samples followed cytoreduction. General study points: Pathologically expanded recipient clonotypes increased progressively from day 30 to day 180 as diversity fell. At the given depth, recipient repertoires were over 97% de novo clonotypes. No sorting was done, leaving CD4 and CD8 contributions mixed.

J is TRBJ2-3 and V is TRBV9; possibly TRBD2 for D (5 bases). This receptor was taken from a man aged 60 to 69 with acute myeloid leukemia. Some clones in this sample may be carry-over from other donors' samples. The sequencing here drew on peripheral blood mononuclear cells, taken before stem cell transplant. For the CDR3, the DNA is TGTGCCAGCAGCGTAGGGTCAGCGGAAAGCACAGATACGCAGTATTTT. Amino acids: CASSVGSAESTDTQYF.